This T cell receptor beta chain appears in the sequencing data of a study of T cells in Graves' hyperthyroidism and ophthalmopathy. The overall study: Peripheral blood sampling occurred at initial diagnosis, before any treatment.

Amplification yielded TCR beta CDR3 regions, with RNA transcripts as the source. First-round RT-PCR targeting the TCR CDR3 was performed with the HTBI primer set. In TCRdb, the multiplex PCR reads were re-called with MiXCR into one record per CDR3 protein. The data show approximately 370,000 distinct CDR3 sequences, with approximately 17% seen just once and approximately 30% held by the top ten. Trimming took 3 bases from V and 1 from J, leaving 13 bases between them. Germline CDR1 reads MDHEN; CDR2 reads SYDVKM. The CDR3 runs 17 residues. This clonotype was detected ten times or more. The sequenced material came from blood. The clonotype originates from a woman aged 25 to 39 with Graves' hyperthyroidism that later progressed to Graves' ophthalmopathy. This chain joins TRBV28 and TRBJ1-6; tentatively, D is TRBD1 (6 bases). The CDR3 DNA reads TGTGCCAGCAGTTTGGGGGCAGGGGCTTCCTATAATTCACCCCTCCACTTT. This translates into CASSLGAGASYNSPLHF. The whole variable domain, filled in from reference TRBV28 and TRBJ1-6, reads DVKVTQSSRYLVKRTGEKVFLECVQDMDHENMFWYRQDPGLGLRLIYFSYDVKMKEKGDIPEGYSVSREKKERFSLILESASTNQTSMYLCASSLGAGASYNSPLHFGNGTRLTVT.